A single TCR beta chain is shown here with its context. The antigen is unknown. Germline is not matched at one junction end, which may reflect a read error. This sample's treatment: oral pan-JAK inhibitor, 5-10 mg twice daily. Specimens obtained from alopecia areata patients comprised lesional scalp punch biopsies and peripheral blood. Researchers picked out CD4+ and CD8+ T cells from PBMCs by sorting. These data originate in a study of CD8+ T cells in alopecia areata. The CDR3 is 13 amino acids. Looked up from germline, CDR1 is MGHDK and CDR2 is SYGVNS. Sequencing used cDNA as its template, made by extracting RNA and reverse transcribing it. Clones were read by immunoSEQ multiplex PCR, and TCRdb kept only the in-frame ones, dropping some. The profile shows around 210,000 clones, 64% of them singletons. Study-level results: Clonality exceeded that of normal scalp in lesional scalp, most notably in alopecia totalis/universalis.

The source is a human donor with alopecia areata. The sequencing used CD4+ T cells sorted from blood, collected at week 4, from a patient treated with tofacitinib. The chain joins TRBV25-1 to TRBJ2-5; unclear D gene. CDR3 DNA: TGTGCCAGCAGTGAAGTATACCAAAAGACCCAGTACTTC. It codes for CASSEVYQKTQYF.